Each of the 28 T cell receptor beta chains below was sequenced from the same sample in a study of T-cell reconstitution after alpha-beta-depleted transplantation in children. Preparation of the TCRbeta library involved a method that used unique molecular identifiers. TCRdb recomputed calls from the PCR reads with MiXCR, one row per CDR3 protein. Of around 490,000 distinct CDR3 sequences listed, 11% are singletons. The sequenced sample was PBMCs, mostly from graft donor cells, obtained 180 days after TCRalphabeta/CD19-depleted stem cell transplant. All receptors derive from a female patient aged 2-9 years who had a stem cell transplant for aplastic anemia, so the T cells may come from the graft donor.

This clonotype was detected ten times or more. The J gene is TRBJ1-3, the V gene TRBV28; D is ambiguous. V was shortened by 2 bases and J by 0 bases, with 14 bases between the two germline ends. The CDR3 extends over 17 amino acids. Germline CDR1 and CDR2: MDHEN and SYDVKM. The CDR3 protein is CASSLGVRLSSGNTIYF. As DNA, the CDR3 is TGTGCCAGCAGTTTAGGAGTGAGGCTCTCCTCTGGAAACACCATATATTTT.

This clonotype turned up a few times. This rearrangement joins TRBV7-6 to TRBJ2-7; 8 bases map to TRBD1. The CDR3 length is 16 residues. Germline CDR1 and CDR2: SGHVS and FNYEAQ. Germline trimming cut 4 bases from V and 1 base from J; bases unmatched to any gene: 9. The CDR3 coding sequence is TGTGCCAGCAGCTATCGAGCTGGACAGGGTTCCTACGAGCAGTACTTC. Amino acid sequence: CASSYRAGQGSYEQYF. Full variable domain (rest looked up from reference TRBV7-6 and TRBJ2-7): GAGVSQSPRYKVTKRGQDVALRCDPISGHVSLYWYRQALGQGPEFLTYFNYEAQQDKSGLPNDRFSAERPEGSISTLTIQRTEQRDSAMYRCASSYRAGQGSYEQYFGPGTRLTVT.

The chain recombines TRBV19 with TRBJ2-7; 8 bases align to TRBD1. The CDR3 spans 14 residues. V shed 5 bases, J shed 4 bases, and the junction held 7 bases outside the gene matches. Per germline, CDR1 LNHDA and CDR2 SQIVND (reference sequence). For the CDR3, the DNA is TGTGCCAGTAGTGTCGGGACAGGCAGTTACGAGCAGTACGTC. Residues: CASSVGTGSYEQYV.

This clonotype was counted only a few times. This sequence joins TRBV6-1 and TRBJ2-3; TRBD2 matches 8 bases. V lost 6 bases to trimming and J lost 1 base; unmatched junction nucleotides: 9. Germline loops: CDR1 MNHNS, CDR2 SASEGT. The CDR3 runs 16 residues. DNA for the CDR3: TGTGCCAGCAGCCTCCGGCACGGGGGGGGCACAGATACGCAGTATTTT. It encodes CASSLRHGGGTDTQYF.

The CDR3 reads CASSQRGQYV. The DNA of the CDR3 is TGTGCCAGCAGCCAAAGGGGACAGTACGTC. The rearrangement uses TRBV3-1 and TRBJ2-7; maybe TRBD1 (5 bases). Germline assignment: CDR1 LGHDT and CDR2 YNNKEL (reference sequence). V shed 2 bases and J shed 10 bases, with 6 bases lying between them. The length of the CDR3 is 10 residues.

The V call is TRBV4-3, the J call TRBJ2-7, with D hard to call. Deletions cut 1 base from V and 6 bases from J, with 13 bases between. This CDR3 region has 14 residues. CDR1 is LGHNA and CDR2 is YSLEER in the germline V gene. CDR3 in DNA: TGCGCCAGCAGCCAAGGCCCCGGGTTTGCCGAGCAGTACTTC. This gives the protein CASSQGPGFAEQYF.

With respect to this clonotype: This may be a read error, as it is one base from a much larger clone. The chain has TRBV12-3 or TRBV12-4 and TRBJ2-4, with D unresolved. This CDR3 is 12 amino acids long. The CDR3 DNA sequence: TGTGCCAGCAGTGCCGCCAAACACATTCAGTACTTC. Translated, it gives CASSAAKHIQYF.

The V and J genes are TRBV6-5 and TRBJ2-5; 8 bases fit TRBD1. The CDR3 sequence is 15 residues long. The J segment lost 0 bases and the V segment lost 4 bases, leaving 4 bases of the junction unmatched. Germline CDR1 is MNHEY and CDR2 is SVGAGI. The CDR3 nucleotides read TGTGCCAGCAGTTTCAGGGGGCCCCACCAAGAGACCCAGTACTTC. The encoded protein is CASSFRGPHQETQYF.

The chain recombines TRBV10-3 with TRBJ2-1; TRBD2 aligns across 7 bases. This CDR3 has 14 amino acids. The germline V gene encodes CDR1 ENHRY and CDR2 SYGVKD. The junction had 6 bases not matched to a gene; V was cut back by 5 bases and J by 5 bases. CDR3 region: CAISSSGIDNEQFF. DNA for the CDR3: TGTGCCATCAGTTCCAGCGGGATTGACAATGAGCAGTTCTTC.

The chain combines TRBV15 with TRBJ2-7; 10 nucleotides agree with TRBD2. The junction had 5 bases not matched to a gene; V was cut back by 2 bases and J by 4 bases. This CDR3 is 15 amino acids long. Germline CDR1 reads LNHNV; CDR2 reads YYDKDF (reference sequence). The CDR3 loop is CATSRKREGPYEQYF. Here the CDR3 DNA reads TGTGCCACCAGCAGAAAGCGGGAGGGCCCTTACGAGCAGTACTTC. The full variable domain, its missing parts supplied by reference TRBV15 and TRBJ2-7, is DAMVIQNPRYQVTQFGKPVTLSCSQTLNHNVMYWYQQKSSQAPKLLFHYYDKDFNNEADTPDNFQSRRPNTSFCFLDIRSPGLGDTAMYLCATSRKREGPYEQYFGPGTRLTVT.

This rearrangement joins TRBV10-3 to TRBJ2-4, with 12 positions matching TRBD2. Germline V gives CDR1 ENHRY, CDR2 SYGVKD. The CDR3 sequence is 14 residues long. After removal of 2 bases from V and 8 bases from J, the junction contained 1 base not matched to a gene. The chain's CDR3 is CAISERLAGDIQYF. As DNA, the CDR3 is TGTGCCATCAGTGAGAGACTAGCGGGAGACATTCAGTACTTC.

A few counts support this clonotype. One junction end does not reproduce the germline sequence, and a read error may be involved. The genes are TRBV7-2 and TRBJ2-5; 7 bases are a match to TRBD2. The germline V gene has CDR1 SGHTA and CDR2 FQGNSA. This CDR3 has 17 amino acids. CDR3 protein: CVSSLRNLAEAQETQYF. CDR3 coding DNA: TGTGTCAGCAGCTTAAGGAACCTAGCGGAAGCCCAAGAGACCCAGTACTTC.

This clonotype was detected a few times. The chain joins TRBV14 to TRBJ1-1; D is ambiguous. The V and J ends lost 0 bases and 3 bases respectively, with 8 bases between them. The germline V gene encodes CDR1 SGHDN and CDR2 FVKESK. CDR3 length: 14 amino acids. The CDR3 DNA reads TGTGCCAGCAGCCAAGACCCCCAGTACACTGAAGCTTTCTTT. As protein: CASSQDPQYTEAFF.

This clonotype was counted between two and nine times. The CDR3 spells CASSRWTGSFKGDIQYF. CDR3 coding DNA: TGTGCCAGCAGCCGGTGGACAGGGAGTTTTAAAGGGGACATTCAGTACTTC. The rearrangement links TRBV28 to TRBJ2-4; 8 bases are shared with TRBD1. Trimming took 6 bases from V and 8 from J; bases not matched to a gene: 18. The germline V gene encodes CDR1 MDHEN and CDR2 SYDVKM. The CDR3 is made up of 17 amino acids.

This clonotype was recorded a few times. The J gene is TRBJ2-7, the V gene TRBV5-6; TRBD1 is a possible D gene (6 bases). The CDR3 totals 15 residues. Germline V gives CDR1 SGHDT, CDR2 YYEEEE. V was pared by 4 bases and J by 3 bases, with 17 bases between. CDR3 region: CASSPPTGTRYEQYV. In DNA form, the CDR3 reads TGTGCCAGCAGCCCCCCCACCGGGACACGCTACGAGCAGTACGTC.

The CDR3 loop is CATSDSGLEKLFF. The DNA for the CDR3 is TGTGCCACCAGTGATTCCGGACTGGAAAAACTGTTTTTT. V usage is TRBV24-1 and J usage is TRBJ1-4; D is undetermined. The CDR3 contains 13 residues. Germline CDR1 is KGHDR and CDR2 is SFDVKD. The V end was cut by 2 bases, the J end by 8 bases, with 8 bases between.

This clonotype showed up just a few times. CDR3 protein: CASSLEGQYEQYF. CDR3 DNA: TGTGCCAGCAGCTTAGAGGGACAGTACGAGCAGTACTTC. The chain has TRBV11-2 and TRBJ2-7, with TRBD1 identical over 7 bases. CDR3 length equals 13 residues. V shed 0 bases, J shed 4 bases, and the junction held 0 bases outside the gene matches. Germline values: CDR1 SGHAT, CDR2 FQNNGV.

This clonotype occurred a few times. V gene TRBV3-1 combines with J gene TRBJ2-1; D tentatively fits TRBD1 or TRBD2 (5 bases each). CDR1 and CDR2 (germline): LGHDT, YNNKEL (reference sequence). V was trimmed by 5 bases and J by 15 bases, leaving 17 bases between them. There are 12 residues in the CDR3. CDR3 bases: TGTGCCAGCAGCGCGGCTGGGGGTGGGGGGTTCTTC. Amino acid sequence: CASSAAGGGGFF.

At least ten counts were recorded for this clonotype. The V gene is TRBV28, the J gene TRBJ2-5; D uncertain. This CDR3 has 11 residues. V was shortened by 3 bases and J by 4 bases, with 3 bases between the two germline ends. Germline V gene lookup returns CDR1 MDHEN and CDR2 SYDVKM. The chain's CDR3 is CASSFTETQYF. CDR3 bases: TGTGCCAGCAGTTTTACAGAGACCCAGTACTTC.

This clonotype was seen repeatedly, ten times or more. This chain connects TRBV29-1 to TRBJ2-5; D possibly matches TRBD1 or TRBD2 (5 bases each). Germline CDR1 SQVTM, CDR2 ANQGSEA. The CDR3 extends over 12 amino acids. V dropped 4 bases and J dropped 6 bases, with 12 bases sitting between them. Written as DNA, the CDR3 is TGCAGCGTTGTATCGGGGCGGAAGACCCAGTACTTC. This codes for CSVVSGRKTQYF.

The chain joins TRBV29-1 to TRBJ2-2, with 10 bases that match TRBD2. This CDR3 spans 14 amino acids. Germline CDR1 and CDR2: SQVTM and ANQGSEA. J was trimmed by 5 bases and V by 6 bases; bases with no gene match: 6. Here the CDR3 reads CSVPSGRWTGELFF. CDR3 nucleotides: TGCAGCGTCCCTAGCGGGAGATGGACCGGGGAGCTGTTTTTT.

The table lists this clonotype with a few counts. The V gene is TRBV28, the J gene TRBJ1-2; 8 bases match TRBD1. The CDR3 length is 13 residues. The germline gives CDR1 MDHEN, CDR2 SYDVKM. The ends lost 7 bases at V and 5 bases at J; junction bases unmatched: 6. The CDR3 DNA reads as TGTGCCAGCAATCCAGGGGGCGGATATGGCTACACCTTC. It translates to CASNPGGGYGYTF.

The V gene is TRBV20-1, the J gene TRBJ1-1, with D unclear. V was cut by 3 bases and J by 6 bases, with 11 bases left in between. The length of the CDR3 is 12 residues. Germline V lookup: CDR1 DFQATT, CDR2 SNEGSKA (reference sequence). The CDR3 region has the DNA TGCAGTGCTAGGCGTGACGGCCCTGAAGCTTTCTTT. This sequence encodes CSARRDGPEAFF.

The V and J genes are TRBV29-1 and TRBJ2-1; 7 bases agree with TRBD2. Germline CDR1 and CDR2: SQVTM and ANQGSEA. Trimming took 1 base from V and 3 from J; bases not matched to a gene: 6. The CDR3 totals 15 residues. The CDR3 bases are TGCAGCGTTGAAGGGGCGGGAGCGGTCTACAATGAGCAGTTCTTC. This codes for CSVEGAGAVYNEQFF.

V usage is TRBV28 and J usage is TRBJ2-5; possibly TRBD1 for D (6 bases). Germline values: CDR1 MDHEN, CDR2 SYDVKM. The CDR3 sequence is 16 residues long. V lost 7 bases to trimming and J lost 0 bases, with 18 bases between them. The CDR3 protein is CASTLRTDAYQETQYF. The CDR3 region has the DNA TGTGCCAGCACTCTCCGGACAGACGCCTACCAAGAGACCCAGTACTTC.

V gene TRBV5-5 combines with J gene TRBJ2-7; 8 nucleotides agree with TRBD1. Germline lookup yields CDR1 SGHKS and CDR2 YYEKEE (reference sequence). Unmatched junction bases numbered 5, after V lost 3 bases and J lost 3 bases. CDR3 length: 14 residues. CDR3 protein: CASSSRQGFYEQYV. The DNA of the CDR3 is TGTGCCAGCAGCTCACGACAGGGGTTCTACGAGCAGTACGTC.

The CDR3 loop is CASSQGIAGGPHEQFF. CDR3 sequence (DNA): TGCGCCAGCAGCCAGGGAATAGCGGGAGGGCCCCATGAGCAGTTCTTC. The chain employs TRBV4-3 and TRBJ2-1; TRBD2 matches 11 bases. Germline values: CDR1 LGHNA, CDR2 YSLEER. The CDR3 extends over 16 amino acids. V shed 3 bases, J shed 8 bases, and the junction held 9 bases outside the gene matches.

This chain uses TRBV2 with TRBJ2-3; D is undetermined. V was trimmed by 4 bases and J by 5 bases, leaving 7 bases between them. Germline CDR1 is SNHLY and CDR2 is FYNNEI. This CDR3 has 12 amino acids. CDR3 loop: CASSAKGDTQYF. CDR3 coding DNA: TGTGCCAGCAGTGCAAAAGGAGATACGCAGTATTTT. The full variable domain, with the rest looked up from reference TRBV2 and TRBJ2-3, is EPEVTQTPSHQVTQMGQEVILRCVPISNHLYFYWYRQILGQKVEFLVSFYNNEISEKSEIFDDQFSVERPDGSNFTLKIRSTKLEDSAMYFCASSAKGDTQYFGPGTRLTVL.